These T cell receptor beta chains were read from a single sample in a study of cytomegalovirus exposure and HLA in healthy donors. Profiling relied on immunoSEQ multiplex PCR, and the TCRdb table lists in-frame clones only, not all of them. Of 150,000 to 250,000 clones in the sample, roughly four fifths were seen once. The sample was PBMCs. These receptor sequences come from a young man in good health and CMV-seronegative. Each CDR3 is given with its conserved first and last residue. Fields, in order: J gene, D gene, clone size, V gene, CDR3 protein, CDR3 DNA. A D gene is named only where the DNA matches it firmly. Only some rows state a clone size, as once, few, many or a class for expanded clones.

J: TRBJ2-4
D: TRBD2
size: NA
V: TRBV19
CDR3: CASSIYLAGPKNIQYF
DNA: TGTGCCAGTAGTATTTACCTAGCGGGACCCAAAAACATTCAGTACTTC

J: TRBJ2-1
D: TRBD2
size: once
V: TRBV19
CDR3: CASSMLWIAGNRDNEQFF
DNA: TGTGCCAGTAGTATGCTCTGGATAGCGGGCAACCGGGACAATGAGCAGTTCTTC

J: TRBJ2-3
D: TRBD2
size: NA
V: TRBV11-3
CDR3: CASSALAGATDTQYF
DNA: TGTGCCAGCAGCGCTCTAGCGGGAGCAACAGATACGCAGTATTTT

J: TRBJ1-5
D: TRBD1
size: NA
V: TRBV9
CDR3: CASSPGTDNQPQHF
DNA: TGTGCCAGCAGCCCCGGGACAGACAATCAGCCCCAGCATTTT

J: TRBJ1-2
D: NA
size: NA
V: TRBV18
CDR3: CASSPPGQAPNYGYTF
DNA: TGTGCCAGCTCACCCCCCGGCCAGGCACCTAACTATGGCTACACCTTC

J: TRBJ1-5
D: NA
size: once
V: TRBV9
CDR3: CASSVSPQSNQPQHF
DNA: TGTGCCAGCAGCGTATCCCCTCAGAGCAATCAGCCCCAGCATTTT

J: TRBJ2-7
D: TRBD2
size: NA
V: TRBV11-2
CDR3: CASSPRLAGGPEQYF
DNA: TGTGCCAGCAGCCCCCGCCTAGCGGGAGGGCCCGAGCAGTACTTC

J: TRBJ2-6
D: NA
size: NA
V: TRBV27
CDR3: CASSFRVAGANVLTF
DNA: TGTGCCAGCAGTTTTAGAGTTGCTGGGGCCAACGTCCTGACTTTC

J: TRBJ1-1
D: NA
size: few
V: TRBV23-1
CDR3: CASSQSGDSNTEAFF
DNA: TGCGCCAGCAGTCAATCGGGGGACTCGAACACTGAAGCTTTCTTT

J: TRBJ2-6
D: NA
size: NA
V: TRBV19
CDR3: CATKRRSEANVLTF
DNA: TGTGCCACCAAGCGGAGGTCTGAGGCCAACGTCCTGACTTTC

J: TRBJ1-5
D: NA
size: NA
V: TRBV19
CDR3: CASSIEEGRGNQPQHF
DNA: TGTGCCAGTAGTATAGAGGAGGGGAGGGGCAATCAGCCCCAGCATTTT

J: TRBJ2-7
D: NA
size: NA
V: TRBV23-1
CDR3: CASSHPGAGDEQYF
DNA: TGCGCCAGCAGTCATCCTGGGGCAGGGGACGAGCAGTACTTC

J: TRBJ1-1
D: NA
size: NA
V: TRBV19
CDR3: CASSTQNTEAFF
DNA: TGTGCCAGTAGTACACAGAACACTGAAGCTTTCTTT

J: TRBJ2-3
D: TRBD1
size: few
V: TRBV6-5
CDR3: CASSYDRGDTQYF
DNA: TGTGCCAGCAGTTACGACAGGGGTGATACGCAGTATTTT

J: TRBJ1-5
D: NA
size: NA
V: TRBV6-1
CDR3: CASSETGIQPQHF
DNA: TGTGCCAGCAGTGAAACAGGGATTCAGCCCCAGCATTTT

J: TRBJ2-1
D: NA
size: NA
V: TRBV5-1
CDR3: CASSLAPGEGSYNEQFF
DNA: TGCGCCAGCAGCTTGGCCCCGGGAGAGGGCTCCTACAATGAGCAGTTCTTC

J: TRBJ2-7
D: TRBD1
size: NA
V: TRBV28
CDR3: CASSSAGTGTYEQYF
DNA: TGTGCCAGCAGTTCAGCCGGGACAGGGACCTACGAGCAGTACTTC

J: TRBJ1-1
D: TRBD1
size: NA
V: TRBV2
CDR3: CASSEGQGQAFF
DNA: TGTGCCAGCAGTGAAGGACAGGGGCAAGCTTTCTTT

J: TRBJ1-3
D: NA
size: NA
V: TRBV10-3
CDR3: CAISVNGNTIYF
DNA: TGTGCCATCAGTGTTAATGGAAACACCATATATTTT

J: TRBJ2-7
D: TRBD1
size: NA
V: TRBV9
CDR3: CASSPRTGGYYEQYF
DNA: TGTGCCAGCAGCCCACGGACAGGGGGCTACTACGAGCAGTACTTC

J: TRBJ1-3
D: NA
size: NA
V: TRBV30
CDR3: CAWSNPRQDGSGNTIYF
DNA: TGTGCCTGGAGTAATCCGAGACAGGACGGCTCTGGAAACACCATATATTTT

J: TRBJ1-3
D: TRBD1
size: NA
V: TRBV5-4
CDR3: CASSLGGQGGGNTIYF
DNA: TGTGCCAGCAGCTTGGGAGGACAGGGCGGTGGAAACACCATATATTTT

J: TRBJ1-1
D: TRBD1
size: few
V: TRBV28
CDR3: CASSWDRVYTEAFF
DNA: TGTGCCAGCAGTTGGGACAGGGTTTACACTGAAGCTTTCTTT

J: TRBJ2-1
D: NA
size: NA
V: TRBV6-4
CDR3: CASSNSPGNYNEQFF
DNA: TGTGCCAGCAGCAACTCCCCGGGAAACTACAATGAGCAGTTCTTC

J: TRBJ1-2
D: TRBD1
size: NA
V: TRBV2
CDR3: CASSSRDSPNYGYTF
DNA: TGTGCCAGCAGTTCAAGGGACAGCCCGAACTATGGCTACACCTTC